Each of the 9 T cell receptor beta chains below was sequenced from the same sample in a study of blood T cell repertoires in COVID-19. Sequencing was performed with immunoSEQ multiplex PCR; in TCRdb, only in-frame clones are kept and a portion is missing. The table lists around 320,000 clones, roughly 86% of them singletons, with 2.9% in the top ten. The material sequenced was PBMCs or T cells enriched from blood (not recorded which). Receptor source: a woman aged 45-65 years who had been exposed to COVID-19.

The V and J genes are TRBV5-1 and TRBJ2-7; 12 bases are shared with TRBD2. Trimming removed 4 bases from V and 5 bases from J; junction bases left unmatched: 16. This CDR3 contains 18 residues. Germline lookup yields CDR1 SGHRS and CDR2 YFSETQ. The CDR3 loop reads CASSPAGPLAGGRHEQYF. CDR3 DNA: TGCGCCAGCAGCCCGGCGGGCCCTCTAGCGGGGGGGCGCCACGAGCAGTACTTC.

V usage is TRBV2 and J usage is TRBJ2-7; tentatively, D is TRBD2 (5 bases). V was pared by 7 bases and J by 6 bases, with 16 bases between. CDR3 length: 13 residues. The germline CDR1 and CDR2 sequences are SNHLY and FYNNEI. CDR3 nucleotide sequence: TGTGCCAGCACTATCCGTGAGGGCGGCGAGCAGTACTTC. This codes for CASTIREGGEQYF.

The chain couples TRBV28 to TRBJ2-5; 9 nucleotides agree with TRBD1. The CDR3 loop spans 15 amino acids. From germline, CDR1 is MDHEN and CDR2 SYDVKM. V trimming: 5 bases; J trimming: 5 bases; junction bases outside the gene matches: 9. This CDR3 is CASSHLGTGSETQYF. The CDR3 region has the DNA TGTGCCAGCAGTCATTTGGGGACAGGGAGCGAGACCCAGTACTTC.

To note about this clone: The sample carries other DNA sequences with the same CDR3. V usage is TRBV7-2 and J usage is TRBJ1-2, with 8 bases lining up with TRBD1. After removal of 4 bases from V and 2 bases from J, the junction contained 3 bases not matched to a gene. Germline V gene sequence: CDR1 SGHTA, CDR2 FQGNSA. The CDR3 spans 14 residues. CDR3 residues: CASSSDRGNYGYTF. CDR3 DNA sequence: TGTGCCAGCAGCTCCGACAGGGGCAACTATGGCTACACCTTC.

The sample holds a few counts of this clone. This chain uses TRBV3-1 (or the pseudogene TRBV3-2) with TRBJ2-7; TRBD2 aligns across 8 bases. Germline CDR1 and CDR2: LGHDT and YNNKEL (reference sequence). V lost 4 bases and J lost 0; bases outside the gene matches: 5. CDR3 length: 15 residues. The CDR3 loop is CASSLTSGSSYEQYF. The CDR3 coding sequence is TGTGCCAGCAGCCTTACTAGCGGAAGCTCCTACGAGCAGTACTTC.

The chain employs TRBV6-5 and TRBJ2-1; D is possibly TRBD1 (6 bases). The germline gives CDR1 MNHEY, CDR2 SVGAGI. This CDR3 is built from 13 residues. The germline V and J ends were trimmed by 6 bases and 7 bases, with 13 bases remaining between them. The CDR3 nucleotides read TGTGCCAGCAGCTTACAGGGATGGAATGAGCAGTTCTTC. It codes for CASSLQGWNEQFF.

The rearrangement uses TRBV28 and TRBJ1-4; D remains ambiguous. The germline V gene has CDR1 MDHEN and CDR2 SYDVKM. V lost 4 bases and J lost 0, with 9 bases in between. The CDR3 contains 15 residues. In DNA form, the CDR3 reads TGTGCCAGCAGTTACGACGGGTCAACTAATGAAAAACTGTTTTTT. This codes for CASSYDGSTNEKLFF.

V usage is TRBV5-1 and J usage is TRBJ2-2; 13 bases map to TRBD2. The germline CDR1 and CDR2 sequences are SGHRS and YFSETQ. The CDR3 runs to 16 residues. Trimming at V came to 4 bases and at J to 7 bases, leaving 7 bases not matched to a gene. This chain's CDR3 is CASSETSGGFIGELFF. DNA for the CDR3: TGCGCCAGCAGCGAGACTAGCGGGGGGTTTATCGGGGAGCTGTTTTTT.

The chain couples TRBV14 to TRBJ1-6; 9 positions match TRBD1. V lost 2 bases, J lost 6 bases, and 5 bases stayed unmatched. Germline CDR1 SGHDN, CDR2 FVKESK. This CDR3 has 16 residues. Written as DNA, the CDR3 is TGTGCCAGCAGCCAACCGGGACAGGGATTTAATTCACCCCTCCACTTT. Residues: CASSQPGQGFNSPLHF.